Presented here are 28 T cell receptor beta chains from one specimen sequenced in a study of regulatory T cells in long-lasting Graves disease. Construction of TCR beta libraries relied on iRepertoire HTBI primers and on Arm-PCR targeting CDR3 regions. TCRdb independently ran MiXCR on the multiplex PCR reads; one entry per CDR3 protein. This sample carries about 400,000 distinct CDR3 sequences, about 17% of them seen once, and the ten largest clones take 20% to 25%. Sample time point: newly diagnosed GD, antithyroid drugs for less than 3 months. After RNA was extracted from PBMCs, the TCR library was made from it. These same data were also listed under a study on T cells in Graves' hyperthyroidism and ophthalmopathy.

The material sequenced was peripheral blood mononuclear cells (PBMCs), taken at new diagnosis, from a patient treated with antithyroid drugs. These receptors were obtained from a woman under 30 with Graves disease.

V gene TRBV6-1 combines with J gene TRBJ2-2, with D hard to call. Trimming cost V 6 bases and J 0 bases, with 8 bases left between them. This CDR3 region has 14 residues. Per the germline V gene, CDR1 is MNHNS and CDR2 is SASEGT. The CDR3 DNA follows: TGTGCCAGCAGCGTGCTAGCGAACACCGGGGAGCTGTTTTTT. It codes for CASSVLANTGELFF.

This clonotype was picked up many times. The CDR3 nucleotides are TGTGCCAGCAGCCAATGGTCAGGACAGGGTATCCACGAGCAGTACTTC. Protein sequence: CASSQWSGQGIHEQYF. The V call is TRBV3-1, the J call TRBJ2-7, with 8 nucleotides matching TRBD1. The V segment lost 2 bases and the J segment 5 bases; nucleotides outside the gene matches: 11. CDR3 length equals 16 residues. In germline, CDR1 is LGHDT, CDR2 YNNKEL (reference sequence).

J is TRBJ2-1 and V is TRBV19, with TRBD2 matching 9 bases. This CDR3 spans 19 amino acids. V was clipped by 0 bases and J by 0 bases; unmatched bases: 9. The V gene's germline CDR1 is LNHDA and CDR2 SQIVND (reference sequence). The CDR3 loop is CASSIDRFLAGLSYNEQFF. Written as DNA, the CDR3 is TGTGCCAGTAGTATAGATCGATTTCTAGCGGGGCTCTCCTACAATGAGCAGTTCTTC.

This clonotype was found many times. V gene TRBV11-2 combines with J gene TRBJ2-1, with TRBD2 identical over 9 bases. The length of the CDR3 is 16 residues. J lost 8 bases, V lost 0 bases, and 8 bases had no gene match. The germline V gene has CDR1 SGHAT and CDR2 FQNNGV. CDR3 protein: CASSLDRGLAGHEQFF. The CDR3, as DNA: TGTGCCAGCAGCTTAGATCGAGGGCTAGCGGGACATGAGCAGTTCTTC.

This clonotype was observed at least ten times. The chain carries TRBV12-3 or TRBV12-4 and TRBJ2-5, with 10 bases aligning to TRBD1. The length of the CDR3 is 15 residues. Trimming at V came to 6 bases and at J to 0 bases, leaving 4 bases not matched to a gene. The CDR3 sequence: CASSLGQGNQETQYF. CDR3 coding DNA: TGTGCCAGCAGCCTGGGACAGGGGAACCAAGAGACCCAGTACTTC.

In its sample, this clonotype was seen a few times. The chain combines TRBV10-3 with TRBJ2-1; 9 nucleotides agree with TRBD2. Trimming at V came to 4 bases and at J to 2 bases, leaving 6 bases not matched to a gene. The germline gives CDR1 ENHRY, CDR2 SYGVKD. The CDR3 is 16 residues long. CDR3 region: CAISVIAGETYNEQFF. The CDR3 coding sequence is TGTGCCATCAGTGTTATAGCGGGGGAAACCTACAATGAGCAGTTCTTC.

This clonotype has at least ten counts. The CDR3 sequence: CSATRGNEQFF. The DNA of the CDR3 is TGCAGTGCCACCCGAGGAAATGAGCAGTTCTTC. This chain uses TRBV20-1 with TRBJ2-1; D unclear. The V end lost 6 bases, the J end lost 7 bases, and 10 bases lay between the germline ends. The CDR3 covers 11 residues. Germline V gene lookup returns CDR1 DFQATT and CDR2 SNEGSKA (reference sequence).

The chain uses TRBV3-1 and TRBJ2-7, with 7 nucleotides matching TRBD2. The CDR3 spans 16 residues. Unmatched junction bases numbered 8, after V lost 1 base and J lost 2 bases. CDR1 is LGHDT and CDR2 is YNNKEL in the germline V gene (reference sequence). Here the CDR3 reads CASSQGSGTLAYEQYF. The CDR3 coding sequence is TGTGCCAGCAGCCAAGGGAGCGGGACCCTGGCCTACGAGCAGTACTTC.

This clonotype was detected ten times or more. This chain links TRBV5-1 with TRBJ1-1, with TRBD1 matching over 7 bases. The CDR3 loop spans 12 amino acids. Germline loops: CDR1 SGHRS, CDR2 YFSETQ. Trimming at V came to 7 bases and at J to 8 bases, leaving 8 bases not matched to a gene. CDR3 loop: CASGYRQGEAFF. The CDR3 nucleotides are TGCGCCAGCGGCTATCGACAGGGAGAAGCTTTCTTT.

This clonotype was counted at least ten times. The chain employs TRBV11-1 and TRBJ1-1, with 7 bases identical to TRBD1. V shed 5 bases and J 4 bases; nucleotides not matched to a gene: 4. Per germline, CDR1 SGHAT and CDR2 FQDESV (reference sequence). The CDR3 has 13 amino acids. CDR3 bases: TGTGCCAGCAGCCCCCGGGACAGCACTGAAGCTTTCTTT. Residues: CASSPRDSTEAFF.

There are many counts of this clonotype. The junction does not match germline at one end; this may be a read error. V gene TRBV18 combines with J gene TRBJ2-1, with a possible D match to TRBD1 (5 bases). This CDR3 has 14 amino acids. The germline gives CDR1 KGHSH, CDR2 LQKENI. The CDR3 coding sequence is TGTGCCAGCTCACCAGGATGGGGCTACGATGAGCAGTTCTTC. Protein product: CASSPGWGYDEQFF.

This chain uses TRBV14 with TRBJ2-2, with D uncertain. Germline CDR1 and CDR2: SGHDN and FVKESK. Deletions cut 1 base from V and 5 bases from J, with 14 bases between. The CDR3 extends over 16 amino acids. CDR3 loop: CASSQASVLLTGELFF. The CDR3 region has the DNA TGTGCCAGCAGCCAAGCGTCCGTTTTATTGACCGGGGAGCTGTTTTTT.

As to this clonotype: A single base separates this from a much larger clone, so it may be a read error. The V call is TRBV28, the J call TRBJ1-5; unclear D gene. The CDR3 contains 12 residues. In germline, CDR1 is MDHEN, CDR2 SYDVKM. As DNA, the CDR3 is TGTGCCGGCAGTGAAAGCAATCAGCCCCAGCATTTT. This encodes CAGSESNQPQHF.

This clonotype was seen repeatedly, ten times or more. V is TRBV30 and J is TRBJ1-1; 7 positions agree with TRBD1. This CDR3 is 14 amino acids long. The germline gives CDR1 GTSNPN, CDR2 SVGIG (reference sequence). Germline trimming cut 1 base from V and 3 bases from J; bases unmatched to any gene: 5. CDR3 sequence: CAWSEWDSDTEAFF. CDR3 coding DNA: TGTGCCTGGAGTGAATGGGACAGCGACACTGAAGCTTTCTTT.

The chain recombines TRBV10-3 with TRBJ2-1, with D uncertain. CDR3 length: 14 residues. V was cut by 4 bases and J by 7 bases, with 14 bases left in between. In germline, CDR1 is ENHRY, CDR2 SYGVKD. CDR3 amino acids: CAISVRAPGNEQFF. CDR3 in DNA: TGTGCCATCAGTGTCCGGGCCCCAGGTAATGAGCAGTTCTTC.

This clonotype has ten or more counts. The CDR3 nucleotides read TGTGCCAGCTCCTACGGGACGCCCCCGAGGGGCTACACCTTC. Its translation: CASSYGTPPRGYTF. This sequence joins TRBV18 and TRBJ1-2, with a possible D match to TRBD1 (5 bases). The ends were cut back, 6 bases at V and 8 bases at J, with 19 bases in the middle. CDR1 KGHSH and CDR2 LQKENI come from the germline V gene. This CDR3 region has 14 residues. Supplemented by reference TRBV18 and TRBJ1-2, the full variable domain reads NAGVMQNPRHLVRRRGQEARLRCSPMKGHSHVYWYRQLPEEGLKFMVYLQKENIIDESGMPKERFSAEFPKEGPSILRIQQVVRGDSAAYFCASSYGTPPRGYTFGSGTRLTVV.

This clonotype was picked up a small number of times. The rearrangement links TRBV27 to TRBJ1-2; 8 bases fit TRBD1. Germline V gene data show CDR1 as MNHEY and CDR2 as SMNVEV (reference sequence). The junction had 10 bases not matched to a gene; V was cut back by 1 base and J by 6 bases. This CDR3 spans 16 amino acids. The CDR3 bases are TGTGCCAGCAGTTTATTACCAGGGGGCCTTGTAGATGGCTACACCTTC. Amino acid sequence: CASSLLPGGLVDGYTF.

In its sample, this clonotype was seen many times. CDR3 amino acids: CSARDSRSRYNEQFF. In nucleotides, the CDR3 is TGCAGTGCTAGAGATTCCCGCAGCCGCTACAATGAGCAGTTCTTC. The chain carries TRBV20-1 and TRBJ2-1; the D is unclear. Trimming shortened V by 0 bases and J by 3 bases, and 12 bases separated the two germline ends. This CDR3 is 15 amino acids long. CDR1 is DFQATT and CDR2 is SNEGSKA in the germline V gene (reference sequence).

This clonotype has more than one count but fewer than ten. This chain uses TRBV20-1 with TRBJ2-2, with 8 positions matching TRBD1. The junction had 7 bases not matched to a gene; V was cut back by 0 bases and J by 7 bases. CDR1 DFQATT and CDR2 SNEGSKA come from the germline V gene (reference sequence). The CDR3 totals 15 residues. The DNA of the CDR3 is TGCAGTGCTAGAGATCCAGGGGGCCCGAGCGGGGAGCTGTTTTTT. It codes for CSARDPGGPSGELFF.

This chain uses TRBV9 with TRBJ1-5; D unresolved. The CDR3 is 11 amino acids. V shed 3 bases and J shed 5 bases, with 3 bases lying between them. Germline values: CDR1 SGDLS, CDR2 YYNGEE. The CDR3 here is CASSADQPQHF. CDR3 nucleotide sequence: TGTGCCAGCAGCGCGGATCAGCCCCAGCATTTT.

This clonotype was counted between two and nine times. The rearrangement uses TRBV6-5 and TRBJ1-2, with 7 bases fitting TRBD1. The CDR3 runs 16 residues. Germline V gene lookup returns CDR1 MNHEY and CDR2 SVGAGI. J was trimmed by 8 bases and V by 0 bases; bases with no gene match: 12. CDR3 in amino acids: CASSYSRQGKLWGYTF. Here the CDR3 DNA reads TGTGCCAGCAGTTACTCCCGACAGGGCAAATTATGGGGCTACACCTTC.

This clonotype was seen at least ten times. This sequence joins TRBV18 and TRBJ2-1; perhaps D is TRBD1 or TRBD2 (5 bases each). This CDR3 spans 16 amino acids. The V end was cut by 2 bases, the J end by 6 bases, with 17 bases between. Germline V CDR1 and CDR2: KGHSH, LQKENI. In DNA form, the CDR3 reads TGTGCCAGCTCACCATCGTTAAGGGACGGAGGCAATGAGCAGTTCTTC. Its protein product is CASSPSLRDGGNEQFF.

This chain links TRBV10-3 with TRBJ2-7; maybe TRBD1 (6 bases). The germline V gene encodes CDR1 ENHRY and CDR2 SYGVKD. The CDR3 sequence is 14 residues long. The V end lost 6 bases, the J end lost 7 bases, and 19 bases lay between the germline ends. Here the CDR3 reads CAISNTGPRGEQYF. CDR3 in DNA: TGTGCCATCAGCAACACAGGACCTAGGGGGGAGCAGTACTTC.

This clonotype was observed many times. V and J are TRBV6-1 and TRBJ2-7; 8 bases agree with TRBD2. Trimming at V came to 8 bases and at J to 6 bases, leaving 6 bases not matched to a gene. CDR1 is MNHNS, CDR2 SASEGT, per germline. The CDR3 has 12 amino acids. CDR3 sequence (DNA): TGTGCCAGCCGAGCGGGAGTAGGCGAGCAGTACTTC. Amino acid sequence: CASRAGVGEQYF.

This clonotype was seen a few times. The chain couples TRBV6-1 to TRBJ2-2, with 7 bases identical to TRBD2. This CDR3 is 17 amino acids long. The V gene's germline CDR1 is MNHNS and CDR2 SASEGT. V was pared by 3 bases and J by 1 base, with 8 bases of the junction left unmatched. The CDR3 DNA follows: TGTGCCAGCAGTGACGGGGTCCTAGCGGTGAACACCGGGGAGCTGTTTTTT. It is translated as CASSDGVLAVNTGELFF.

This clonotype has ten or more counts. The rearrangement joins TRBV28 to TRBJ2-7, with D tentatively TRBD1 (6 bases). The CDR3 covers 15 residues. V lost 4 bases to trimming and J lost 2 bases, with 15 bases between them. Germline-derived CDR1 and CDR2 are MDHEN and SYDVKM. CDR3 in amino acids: CASSSRTAPTYEQYF. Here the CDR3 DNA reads TGTGCCAGCAGTTCACGGACAGCGCCGACCTACGAGCAGTACTTC.

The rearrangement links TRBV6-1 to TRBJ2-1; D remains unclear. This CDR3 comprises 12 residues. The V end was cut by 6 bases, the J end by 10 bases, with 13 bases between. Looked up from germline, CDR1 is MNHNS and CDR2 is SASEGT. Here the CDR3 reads CASRTPLGEQFF. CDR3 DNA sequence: TGTGCCAGCAGGACCCCCTTAGGGGAGCAGTTCTTC.

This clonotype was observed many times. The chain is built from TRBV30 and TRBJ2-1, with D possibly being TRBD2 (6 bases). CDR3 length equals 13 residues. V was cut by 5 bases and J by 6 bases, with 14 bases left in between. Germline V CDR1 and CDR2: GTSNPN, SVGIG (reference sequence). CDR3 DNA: TGTGCCTGGGGATTGGGGGGAGGCAATGAGCAGTTCTTC. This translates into CAWGLGGGNEQFF.